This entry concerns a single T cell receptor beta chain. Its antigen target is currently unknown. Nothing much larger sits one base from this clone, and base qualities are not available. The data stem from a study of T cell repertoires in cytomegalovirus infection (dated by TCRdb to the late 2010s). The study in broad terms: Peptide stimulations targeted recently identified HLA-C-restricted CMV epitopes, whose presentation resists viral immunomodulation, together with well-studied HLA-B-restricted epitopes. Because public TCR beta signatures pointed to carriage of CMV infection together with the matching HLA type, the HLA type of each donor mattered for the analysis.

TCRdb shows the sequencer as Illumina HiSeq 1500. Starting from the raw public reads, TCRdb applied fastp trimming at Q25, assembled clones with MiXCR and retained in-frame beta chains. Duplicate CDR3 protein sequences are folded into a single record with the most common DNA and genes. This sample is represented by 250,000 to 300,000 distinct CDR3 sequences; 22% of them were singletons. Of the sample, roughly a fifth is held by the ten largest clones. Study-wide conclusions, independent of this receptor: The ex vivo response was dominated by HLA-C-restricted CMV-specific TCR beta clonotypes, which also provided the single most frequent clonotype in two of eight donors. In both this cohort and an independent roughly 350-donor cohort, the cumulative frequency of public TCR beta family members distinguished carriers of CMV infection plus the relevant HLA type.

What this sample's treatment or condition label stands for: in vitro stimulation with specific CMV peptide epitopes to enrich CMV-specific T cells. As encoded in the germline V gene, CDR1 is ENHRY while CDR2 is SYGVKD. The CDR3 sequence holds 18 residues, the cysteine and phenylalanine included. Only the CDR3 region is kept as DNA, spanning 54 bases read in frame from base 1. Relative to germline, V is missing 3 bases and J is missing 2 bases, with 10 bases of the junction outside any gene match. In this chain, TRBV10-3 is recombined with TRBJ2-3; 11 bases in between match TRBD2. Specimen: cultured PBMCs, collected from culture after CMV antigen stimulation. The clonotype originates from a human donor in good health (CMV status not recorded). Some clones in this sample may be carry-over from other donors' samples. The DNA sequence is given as TGTGCCATCAGTGATAACAGACTAGCGGGACTCGTCACAGATACGCAGTATTTT. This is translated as CAISDNRLAGLVTDTQYF.